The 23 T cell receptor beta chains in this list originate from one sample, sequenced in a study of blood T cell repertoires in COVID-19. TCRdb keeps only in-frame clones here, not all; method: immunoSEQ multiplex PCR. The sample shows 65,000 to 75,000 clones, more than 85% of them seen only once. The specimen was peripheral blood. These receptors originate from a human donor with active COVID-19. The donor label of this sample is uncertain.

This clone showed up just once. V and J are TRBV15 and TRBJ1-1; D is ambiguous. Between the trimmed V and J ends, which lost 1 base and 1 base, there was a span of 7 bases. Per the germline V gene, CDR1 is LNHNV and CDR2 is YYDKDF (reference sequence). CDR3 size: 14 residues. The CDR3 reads CATSRVSGNTEAFF. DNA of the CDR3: TGTGCCACCAGCAGAGTTTCGGGGAACACTGAAGCTTTCTTT.

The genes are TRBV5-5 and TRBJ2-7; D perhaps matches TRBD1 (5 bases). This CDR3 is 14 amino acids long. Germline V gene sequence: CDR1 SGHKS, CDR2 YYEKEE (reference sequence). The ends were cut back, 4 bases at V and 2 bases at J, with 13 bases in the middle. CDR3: CASSTAQVPYEQYF. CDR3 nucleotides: TGTGCCAGCAGCACGGCACAGGTCCCCTACGAGCAGTACTTC.

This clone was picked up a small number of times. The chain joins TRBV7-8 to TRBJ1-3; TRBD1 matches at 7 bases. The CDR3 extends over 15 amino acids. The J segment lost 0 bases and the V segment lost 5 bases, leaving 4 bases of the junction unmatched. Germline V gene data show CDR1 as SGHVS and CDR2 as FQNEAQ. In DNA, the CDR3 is TGTGCCAGCAGCCCCGACAGGGTCTCTGGAAACACCATATATTTT. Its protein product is CASSPDRVSGNTIYF.

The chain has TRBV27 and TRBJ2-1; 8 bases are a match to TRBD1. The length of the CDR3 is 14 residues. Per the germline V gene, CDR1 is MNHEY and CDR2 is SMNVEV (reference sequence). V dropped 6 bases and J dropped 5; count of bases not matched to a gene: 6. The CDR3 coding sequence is TGTGCCAGCAGGCGACAGGGGTCAAACAATGAGCAGTTCTTC. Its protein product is CASRRQGSNNEQFF.

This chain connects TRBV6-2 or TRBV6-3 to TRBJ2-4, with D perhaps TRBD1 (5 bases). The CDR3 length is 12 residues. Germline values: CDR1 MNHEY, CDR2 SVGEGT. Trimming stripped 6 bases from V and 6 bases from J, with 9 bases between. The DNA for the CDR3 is TGTGCCAGCAGCCATGACAGAAACATTCAGTACTTC. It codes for CASSHDRNIQYF.

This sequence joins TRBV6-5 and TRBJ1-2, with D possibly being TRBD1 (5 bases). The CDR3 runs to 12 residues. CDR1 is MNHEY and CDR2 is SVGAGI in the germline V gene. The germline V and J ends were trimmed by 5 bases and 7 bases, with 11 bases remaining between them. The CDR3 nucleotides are TGTGCCAGCAGTACCACAGGTAGTGGCTACACCTTC. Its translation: CASSTTGSGYTF.

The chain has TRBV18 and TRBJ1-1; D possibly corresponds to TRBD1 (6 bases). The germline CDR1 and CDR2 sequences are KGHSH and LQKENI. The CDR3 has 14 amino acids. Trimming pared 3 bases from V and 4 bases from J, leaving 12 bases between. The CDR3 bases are TGTGCCAGCTCACCTACAGGGCCTGGCACTGAAGCTTTCTTT. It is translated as CASSPTGPGTEAFF. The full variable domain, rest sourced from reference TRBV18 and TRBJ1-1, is NAGVMQNPRHLVRRRGQEARLRCSPMKGHSHVYWYRQLPEEGLKFMVYLQKENIIDESGMPKERFSAEFPKEGPSILRIQQVVRGDSAAYFCASSPTGPGTEAFFGQGTRLTVV.

The DNA of the CDR3 is TGTGCCAGCAGCCGGACTGGGACAGCATCAGAAGCTTTCTTT. Encoded protein: CASSRTGTASEAFF. J is TRBJ1-1 and V is TRBV7-8, with 7 bases aligning to TRBD1. Germline V gene sequence: CDR1 SGHVS, CDR2 FQNEAQ. The CDR3 has 14 amino acids. Trimming cost V 5 bases and J 8 bases; bases outside gene matches: 11. The complete variable domain, with remaining parts taken from reference TRBV7-8 and TRBJ1-1, reads GAGVSQSPRYKVAKRGQDVALRCDPISGHVSLFWYQQALGQGPEFLTYFQNEAQLDKSGLPSDRFFAERPEGSVSTLKIQRTQQEDSAVYLCASSRTGTASEAFFGQGTRLTVV.

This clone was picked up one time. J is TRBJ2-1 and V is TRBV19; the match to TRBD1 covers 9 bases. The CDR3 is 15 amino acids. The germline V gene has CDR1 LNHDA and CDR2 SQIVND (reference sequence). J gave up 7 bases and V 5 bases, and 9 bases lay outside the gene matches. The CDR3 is CASSAPGQGRNEQFF. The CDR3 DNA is TGTGCCAGTAGTGCCCCGGGACAGGGACGTAATGAGCAGTTCTTC.

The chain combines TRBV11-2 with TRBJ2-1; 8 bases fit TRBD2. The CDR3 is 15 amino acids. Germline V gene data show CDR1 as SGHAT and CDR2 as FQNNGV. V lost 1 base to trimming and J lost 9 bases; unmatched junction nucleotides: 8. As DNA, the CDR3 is TGTGCCAGCAGCTTAGGGTTAGCGGGAACGGTTGAGCAGTTCTTC. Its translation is CASSLGLAGTVEQFF.

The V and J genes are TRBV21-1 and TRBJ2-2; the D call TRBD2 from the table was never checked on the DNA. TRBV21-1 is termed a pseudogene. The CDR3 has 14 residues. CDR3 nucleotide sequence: TGTGCCAGCAGCAAACAGCGCGAGACCCGGGGAGCTGTTTTT. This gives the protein CASSKQRETRGAVF.

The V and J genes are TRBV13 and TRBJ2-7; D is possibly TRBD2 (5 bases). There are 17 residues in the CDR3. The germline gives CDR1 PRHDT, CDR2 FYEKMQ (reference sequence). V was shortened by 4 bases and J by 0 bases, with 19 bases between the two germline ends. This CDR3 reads CASSSPLGSASSYEQYF. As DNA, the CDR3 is TGTGCCAGCAGCTCTCCACTGGGTAGCGCGAGCTCCTACGAGCAGTACTTC.

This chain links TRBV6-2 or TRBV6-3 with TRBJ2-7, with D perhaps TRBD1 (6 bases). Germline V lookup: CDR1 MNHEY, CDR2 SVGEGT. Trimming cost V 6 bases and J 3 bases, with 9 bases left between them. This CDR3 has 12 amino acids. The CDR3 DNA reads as TGTGCCAGCAGCCAACAGGGCTACGAGCAGTACTTC. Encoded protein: CASSQQGYEQYF.

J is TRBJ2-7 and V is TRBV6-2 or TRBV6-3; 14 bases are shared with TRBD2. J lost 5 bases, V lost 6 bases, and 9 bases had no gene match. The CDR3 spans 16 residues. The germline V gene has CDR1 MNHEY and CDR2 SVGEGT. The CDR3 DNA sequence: TGTGCCAGCAGCCGGGGACTAGCGGGAGTATTACACGAGCAGTACTTC. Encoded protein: CASSRGLAGVLHEQYF.

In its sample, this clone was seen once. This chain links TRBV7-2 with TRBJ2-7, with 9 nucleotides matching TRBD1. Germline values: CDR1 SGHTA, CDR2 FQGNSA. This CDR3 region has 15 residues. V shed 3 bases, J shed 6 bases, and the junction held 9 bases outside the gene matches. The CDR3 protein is CASSFAWGQGGEQYF. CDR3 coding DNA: TGTGCCAGCAGCTTTGCCTGGGGACAGGGAGGCGAGCAGTACTTC. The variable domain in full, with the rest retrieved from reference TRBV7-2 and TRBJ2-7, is GAGVSQSPSNKVTEKGKDVELRCDPISGHTALYWYRQSLGQGLEFLIYFQGNSAPDKSGLPSDRFSAERTGGSVSTLTIQRTQQEDSAVYLCASSFAWGQGGEQYFGPGTRLTVT.

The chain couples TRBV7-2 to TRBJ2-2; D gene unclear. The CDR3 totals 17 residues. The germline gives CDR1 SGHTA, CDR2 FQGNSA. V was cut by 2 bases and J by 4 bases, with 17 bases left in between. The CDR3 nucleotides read TGTGCCAGCAGCTTATTAGCCGCGTCGCCACCCACCGGGGAGCTGTTTTTT. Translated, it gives CASSLLAASPPTGELFF.

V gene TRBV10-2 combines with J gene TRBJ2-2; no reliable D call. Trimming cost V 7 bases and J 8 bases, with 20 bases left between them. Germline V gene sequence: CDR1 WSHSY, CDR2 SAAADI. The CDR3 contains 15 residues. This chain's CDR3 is CASNRLVDSLGELFF. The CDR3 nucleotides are TGCGCCAGCAACCGACTCGTCGATTCATTAGGGGAGCTGTTTTTT.

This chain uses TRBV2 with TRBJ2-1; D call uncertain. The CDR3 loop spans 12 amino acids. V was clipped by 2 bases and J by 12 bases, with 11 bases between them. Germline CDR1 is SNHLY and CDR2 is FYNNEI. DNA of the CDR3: TGTGCCAGCAGTGAAACGAGCTTCTGGCAGTTCTTC. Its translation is CASSETSFWQFF. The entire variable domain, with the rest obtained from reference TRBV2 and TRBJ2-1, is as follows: EPEVTQTPSHQVTQMGQEVILRCVPISNHLYFYWYRQILGQKVEFLVSFYNNEISEKSEIFDDQFSVERPDGSNFTLKIRSTKLEDSAMYFCASSETSFWQFFGPGTRLTVL.

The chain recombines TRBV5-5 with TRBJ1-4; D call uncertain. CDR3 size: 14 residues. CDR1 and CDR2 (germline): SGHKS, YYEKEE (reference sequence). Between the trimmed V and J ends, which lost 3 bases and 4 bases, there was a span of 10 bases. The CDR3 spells CASSSGRLNEKLFF. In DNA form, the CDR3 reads TGTGCCAGCAGCTCTGGCAGACTTAATGAAAAACTGTTTTTT.

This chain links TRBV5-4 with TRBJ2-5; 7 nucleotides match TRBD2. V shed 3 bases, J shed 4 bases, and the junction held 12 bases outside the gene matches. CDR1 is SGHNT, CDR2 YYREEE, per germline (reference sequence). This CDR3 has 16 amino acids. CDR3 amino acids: CASSSSTSLLRETQYF. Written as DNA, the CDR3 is TGTGCCAGCAGCTCTTCGACTAGCCTGTTAAGAGAGACCCAGTACTTC.

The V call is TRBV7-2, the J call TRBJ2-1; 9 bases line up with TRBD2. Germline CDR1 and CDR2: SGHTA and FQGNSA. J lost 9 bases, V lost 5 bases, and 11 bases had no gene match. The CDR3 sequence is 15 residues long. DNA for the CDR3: TGTGCCAGCAGCAGTGGGGCTAGCGGGGTTGTTGAGCAGTTCTTC. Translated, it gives CASSSGASGVVEQFF.

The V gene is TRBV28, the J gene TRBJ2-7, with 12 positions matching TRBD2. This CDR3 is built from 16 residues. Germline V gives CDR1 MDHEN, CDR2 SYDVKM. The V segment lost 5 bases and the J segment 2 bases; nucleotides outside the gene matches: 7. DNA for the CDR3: TGTGCCAGCAGTCCCCTAGCGGGAGGGAGAACCTACGAGCAGTACTTC. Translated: CASSPLAGGRTYEQYF. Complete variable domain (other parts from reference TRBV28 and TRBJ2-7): DVKVTQSSRYLVKRTGEKVFLECVQDMDHENMFWYRQDPGLGLRLIYFSYDVKMKEKGDIPEGYSVSREKKERFSLILESASTNQTSMYLCASSPLAGGRTYEQYFGPGTRLTVT.

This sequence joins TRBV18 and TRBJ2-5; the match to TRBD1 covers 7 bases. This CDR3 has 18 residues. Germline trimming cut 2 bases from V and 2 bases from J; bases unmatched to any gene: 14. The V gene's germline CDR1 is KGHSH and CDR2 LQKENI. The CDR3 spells CASSPFPPGGGIQETQYF. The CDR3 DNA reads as TGTGCCAGCTCACCATTCCCTCCAGGGGGTGGGATTCAAGAGACCCAGTACTTC.